The text below deals with one TCR beta chain. Its antigen remains unknown. The study reverse transcribed the entire isolated RNA, so it sequenced expressed TCRB transcripts. TCRdb's copy holds only in-frame clones and misses some; the assay was immunoSEQ multiplex PCR. The table includes some 150,000 clones, nearly 50% detected once. This record comes from a study of beta chain features in type 1 diabetes. The CDR3 is 12 residues long. Between the trimmed V and J ends, which lost 5 bases and 7 bases, there was a span of 11 bases. Germline-derived CDR1 and CDR2 are SGHTA and FQGNSA. Study-wide results and limits: Shortening of TCRB CDR3s, moderate but significant, appeared in all four CD4+ subsets of Type 1 diabetes patients. Relative to healthy donors, patients appeared to have naive, central memory and Treg TCRB repertoires that were more similar. Highly expressing activated T cells could be over-counted with a cDNA template. PCR, the amplification step, might favor shorter templates, equally in patients and controls.

J is TRBJ1-2 and V is TRBV7-2, with TRBD1 as a possible D gene (5 bases). The sequence was collected from a man aged 18-30 years in good health. The specimen was Tregs from blood. The CDR3 DNA sequence: TGTGCCAGCAGCCCAAGGACATTTGGCTACACCTTC. Its protein is CASSPRTFGYTF.